The 14 T cell receptor beta chains presented below share a single source sample, sequenced in a study of T-cell reconstitution after alpha-beta-depleted transplantation in children. Library preparation (for TCRbeta) was performed with unique molecular identifiers. TCRdb re-called the PCR reads through MiXCR, storing one row per CDR3 protein. The sample shows almost 250,000 distinct CDR3 sequences, roughly 23% of them seen only once. Material: PBMCs, obtained before TCRalphabeta/CD19-depleted stem cell transplant. The receptors stem from a girl aged 2 to 9 with Fanconi anemia, due to receive a stem cell transplant.

This clonotype was picked up many times. The chain employs TRBV15 and TRBJ2-5; a weak D match, TRBD2 (5 bases). The V gene's germline CDR1 is LNHNV and CDR2 YYDKDF (reference sequence). This CDR3 is 16 amino acids long. Trimming took off 1 base at V and 1 base at J, with 13 bases between the two ends. CDR3 nucleotide sequence: TGTGCCACCAGCAGAGTAGAACGCGAGGGCCAAGAGACCCAGTACTTC. As protein: CATSRVEREGQETQYF.

The CDR3 DNA follows: TGTGCCAGCAGCGTTGGACTGGACTCCTACGAGCAGTACTTC. Encoded protein: CASSVGLDSYEQYF. This chain connects TRBV9 to TRBJ2-7; D is perhaps TRBD2 (5 bases). CDR1 is SGDLS, CDR2 YYNGEE, per germline. The length of the CDR3 is 14 residues. Trimming left V 2 bases short and J 0 bases short, with 9 bases between.

The sample holds many counts of this clonotype. The chain links TRBV12-3 or TRBV12-4 to TRBJ2-2; D is perhaps TRBD1 (5 bases). V was cut by 4 bases and J by 6 bases, with 12 bases left in between. CDR3 length: 14 amino acids. DNA for the CDR3: TGTGCCAGCAGTTCGTACAGGCTAGCCGGGGAGCTGTTTTTT. The encoded protein is CASSSYRLAGELFF.

This clonotype was counted a few times. The V gene is TRBV29-1, the J gene TRBJ2-5; TRBD2 aligns across 10 bases. CDR1 and CDR2 (germline): SQVTM, ANQGSEA. J gave up 10 bases and V 5 bases, and 7 bases lay outside the gene matches. This CDR3 has 12 amino acids. The CDR3 sequence: CSVRAGGGHQYF. The CDR3 DNA is TGCAGCGTTCGAGCGGGGGGGGGGCACCAGTACTTC.

In its sample, this clonotype was seen many times. CDR3 sequence (DNA): TGCAGCGTTACCCAAATAGCGGGACAGAGCTCCTACAATGAGCAGTTCTTC. The encoded protein is CSVTQIAGQSSYNEQFF. The chain couples TRBV29-1 to TRBJ2-1; possibly TRBD2 for D (8 bases). The CDR3 loop spans 17 amino acids. Between the trimmed V and J ends, which lost 5 bases and 0 bases, there was a span of 20 bases. Looked up from germline, CDR1 is SQVTM and CDR2 is ANQGSEA.

The chain has TRBV20-1 and TRBJ2-1; 10 bases fit TRBD2. Germline-derived CDR1 and CDR2 are DFQATT and SNEGSKA (reference sequence). J was trimmed by 6 bases and V by 5 bases; bases with no gene match: 4. The CDR3 runs to 13 residues. The CDR3 sequence: CSAESGGANEQFF. CDR3 DNA sequence: TGCAGTGCTGAGAGCGGGGGGGCCAATGAGCAGTTCTTC.

At least ten counts were recorded for this clonotype. The V and J genes are TRBV20-1 and TRBJ2-7, with 8 positions matching TRBD1. Germline V gives CDR1 DFQATT, CDR2 SNEGSKA (reference sequence). The CDR3 has 14 amino acids. The J segment lost 2 bases and the V segment lost 6 bases, leaving 9 bases of the junction unmatched. CDR3 nucleotides: TGCAGTGCCACTCCCGGGACAGGCCCCTACGAGCAGTACTTC. Amino acids: CSATPGTGPYEQYF.

The rearrangement links TRBV27 to TRBJ2-3; D might be TRBD1 or TRBD2, each matching 5 bases. This CDR3 contains 15 residues. The V end was cut by 3 bases, the J end by 2 bases, with 12 bases between. Germline V gives CDR1 MNHEY, CDR2 SMNVEV (reference sequence). The CDR3 DNA reads as TGTGCCAGCAGTTTCGGTGGGGACCACACAGATACGCAGTATTTT. Its translation: CASSFGGDHTDTQYF.

This clonotype was seen repeatedly, ten times or more. This chain links TRBV4-2 with TRBJ2-3; no clear D gene. Germline-derived CDR1 and CDR2 are LGHNA and YNFKEQ. Trimming left V 4 bases short and J 1 base short, with 0 bases between. This CDR3 has 11 amino acids. The chain's CDR3 is CASSRTDTQYF. In DNA form, the CDR3 reads TGTGCCAGCAGCCGCACAGATACGCAGTATTTT.

This clonotype occurred a few times. This rearrangement joins TRBV7-9 to TRBJ2-5; D is perhaps TRBD1 or TRBD2 (6 bases each). The CDR3 is made up of 14 amino acids. Germline V gene data show CDR1 as SEHNR and CDR2 as FQNEAQ (reference sequence). The germline V and J ends were trimmed by 5 bases and 4 bases, with 14 bases remaining between them. The CDR3 region is CASSHVGGGETQYF. The CDR3, as DNA: TGTGCCAGCAGCCACGTTGGAGGGGGAGAGACCCAGTACTTC. The full variable domain, with the rest looked up from reference TRBV7-9 and TRBJ2-5, is DTGVSQNPRHKITKRGQNVTFRCDPISEHNRLYWYRQTLGQGPEFLTYFQNEAQLEKSRLLSDRFSAERPKGSFSTLEIQRTEQGDSAMYLCASSHVGGGETQYFGPGTRLLVL.

This rearrangement joins TRBV9 to TRBJ2-1; possible D gene TRBD1, 5 bases. V lost 3 bases and J lost 4, with 8 bases in between. The CDR3 has 13 amino acids. The germline CDR1 and CDR2 sequences are SGDLS and YYNGEE. CDR3 loop: CASSAQGYNEQFF. In DNA, the CDR3 is TGTGCCAGCAGCGCCCAGGGTTACAATGAGCAGTTCTTC.

This clonotype was seen only a few times. The chain employs TRBV20-1 and TRBJ2-1, with D tentatively TRBD2 (5 bases). The CDR3 is made up of 13 amino acids. V lost 1 base and J 8 bases, leaving 12 bases between the germline ends. Germline CDR1 and CDR2: DFQATT and SNEGSKA (reference sequence). The CDR3 spells CSARGPSSYEQFF. The DNA for the CDR3 is TGCAGTGCTAGAGGGCCTAGCTCCTATGAGCAGTTCTTC.

The sample holds a few counts of this clonotype. This chain joins TRBV29-1 and TRBJ2-7; TRBD1 matches at 10 bases. The CDR3 totals 13 residues. Germline V lookup: CDR1 SQVTM, CDR2 ANQGSEA. Trimming cost V 4 bases and J 3 bases; bases outside gene matches: 3. The chain's CDR3 is CSVARTGGYEQYF. CDR3 bases: TGCAGCGTTGCCAGGACAGGGGGCTACGAGCAGTACTTC.

At least ten counts were recorded for this clonotype. The V and J genes are TRBV20-1 and TRBJ2-3; D gene ambiguous. Germline V lookup: CDR1 DFQATT, CDR2 SNEGSKA (reference sequence). The CDR3 length is 13 residues. V dropped 3 bases and J dropped 0 bases, with 7 bases sitting between them. DNA of the CDR3: TGCAGTGCTAGCGGACCTAGCACAGATACGCAGTATTTT. It codes for CSASGPSTDTQYF.